The clone carrying this TCR beta chain was detected a few times. Its antigen is not identified. Other nucleotide sequences from this sample produce the same CDR3. This specimen comes from a study of shared clonotypes between healthy human individuals. Germline V lookup: CDR1 LNHDA, CDR2 SQIVND (reference sequence). V lost 2 bases, J lost 1 base, and 2 bases lay in between. The CDR3 sequence is 12 residues long. Study results and caveats: In the sorted subsets, rarefaction showed sequencing was incomplete despite large depth. Relative to clonotypes present in all four donors, those not shared had lower generation probabilities.

Investigators spread the genomic DNA of each subset evenly over several immunoSEQ plates. In the original processing: There were no quality scores in the junction-only immunoSEQ sequences, so filtering differed. The repertoire was sequenced with immunoSEQ multiplex PCR; TCRdb's copy has only in-frame clones and lacks some. The DNA gave D and trimming, while V, J and clone size come from that table. The sample consists of roughly 1,800,000 clones, roughly 95% of them appearing once. Positively selected for CCR7, the CD45RO-negative cells used as naive CD8 cells excluded terminally differentiated effector memory CD45RA+ cells.

The J gene is TRBJ1-1, the V gene TRBV19; no reliable D call. The clonotype originates from a man aged 18 to 29 in good health. Sequenced material: naive CD8+ T cells sorted from blood. The chain's CDR3 is CASSIRNTEAFF. CDR3 DNA: TGTGCCAGTAGTATAAGGAACACTGAAGCTTTCTTT.